This T cell receptor (beta chain) is drawn from a study of T-cell memory formation after mild COVID-19. cDNA libraries for TCR alpha and TCR beta, carrying sample barcodes and UMIs, came from 5'RACE with constant-segment primers. TCRdb re-analysed the 5' RACE reads in MiXCR, keeping a single row per CDR3 protein. The sample lists around 450,000 distinct CDR3 sequences, approximately 25% occurring once. This clonotype occurred a few times. Its target is unknown. The study's findings and limits: Proof of SARS-CoV-2 specificity was absent for the second-wave clones that crested on day 37. Some responding clones appeared in pre-infection memory, suggesting cross-reactive memory joined.

From germline, CDR1 is SGHAT and CDR2 FQDESV (reference sequence). V was clipped by 5 bases and J by 7 bases, with 15 bases between them. The CDR3 runs 14 residues. The sample consisted of PBMCs or a T cell subset sorted from them (not recorded which). The clonotype originates from an adult woman who had mild COVID-19 (a few samples of this study predate the infection). Cell type and time point are not known. The chain links TRBV11-1 to TRBJ2-1; either TRBD1 or TRBD2 may fit D (5 bases each). The CDR3 here is CASSPAWGMNEQFF. The CDR3 DNA follows: TGTGCCAGCAGCCCGGCGTGGGGGATGAATGAGCAGTTCTTC.